Listed below are T cell receptor beta chains from one sample, sequenced in a study of blood T cell repertoires in COVID-19. Sequenced by immunoSEQ multiplex PCR; TCRdb stores in-frame clones only, minus some. The table has a few hundred thousand clones, 80% to 90% seen once. Sequences were obtained from peripheral blood. The receptors originated from a man aged 30-40 years with active or convalescent COVID-19. Both conserved end residues are part of each CDR3. A D gene is named only where the DNA matches it firmly. Clone size is stated in some rows and not others, as once, few, many or a class when expanded.

CDR3 length: 13
D gene: NA
clone size: NA
J gene: TRBJ1-5
V gene: TRBV4-3
CDR3 DNA: TGCGCCAGCAGCCCTGGGGGGAATCAGCCCCAGCATTTT
CDR3 protein: CASSPGGNQPQHF

CDR3 length: 13
D gene: NA
clone size: NA
J gene: TRBJ1-1
V gene: TRBV6-2/TRBV6-3
CDR3 DNA: TGTGCCAGCAGTTATAACCGGGACACTGAAGCTTTCTTT
CDR3 protein: CASSYNRDTEAFF

CDR3 length: 13
D gene: NA
clone size: NA
J gene: TRBJ2-5
V gene: TRBV19
CDR3 DNA: TGTGCCAGTTCCGTGACTAGGCAAGAGACCCAGTACTTC
CDR3 protein: CASSVTRQETQYF

CDR3 length: 13
D gene: NA
clone size: NA
J gene: TRBJ1-5
V gene: TRBV2
CDR3 DNA: TGTGCCAGCAGGGACTCAAGGTTTCAGCCCCAGCATTTT
CDR3 protein: CASRDSRFQPQHF

CDR3 length: 13
D gene: NA
clone size: NA
J gene: TRBJ2-1
V gene: TRBV15
CDR3 DNA: TGTGCCACCAGCAGAGGGGAGTACAATGAGCAGTTCTTC
CDR3 protein: CATSRGEYNEQFF

CDR3 length: 18
D gene: NA
clone size: NA
J gene: TRBJ2-4
V gene: TRBV18
CDR3 DNA: TGTGCCAGCTCCCCTCCGGGGAGGTGGGCCCGAGCAGAGGACATTCAGTACTTC
CDR3 protein: CASSPPGRWARAEDIQYF

CDR3 length: 11
D gene: NA
clone size: once
J gene: TRBJ1-1
V gene: TRBV6-2/TRBV6-3
CDR3 DNA: TGTGCCAGCAGTTTCGGGACTGAAGCTTTCTTT
CDR3 protein: CASSFGTEAFF

CDR3 length: 14
D gene: NA
clone size: NA
J gene: TRBJ2-1
V gene: TRBV29-1
CDR3 DNA: TGCAGCGTTGAAGACAGGGCTTCCTACAATGAGCAGTTCTTC
CDR3 protein: CSVEDRASYNEQFF

CDR3 length: 14
D gene: NA
clone size: NA
J gene: TRBJ1-3
V gene: TRBV9
CDR3 DNA: TGTGCCAGCAGCCCCGACGGTTTGAGGGACACCATATATTTT
CDR3 protein: CASSPDGLRDTIYF

CDR3 length: 15
D gene: TRBD2
clone size: NA
J gene: TRBJ2-1
V gene: TRBV9
CDR3 DNA: TGTGCCAGCAGCGTAGTCGGCGGGGGGATCAATGAGCAGTTCTTC
CDR3 protein: CASSVVGGGINEQFF

CDR3 length: 10
D gene: NA
clone size: NA
J gene: TRBJ1-2
V gene: TRBV29-1
CDR3 DNA: TGCAGCGTCGAGGTAACTGGCTACACCTTC
CDR3 protein: CSVEVTGYTF

CDR3 length: 14
D gene: TRBD2
clone size: NA
J gene: TRBJ2-3
V gene: TRBV29-1
CDR3 DNA: TGCAGCGTTGGGCCGGGGGGACCCACAGATACGCAGTATTTT
CDR3 protein: CSVGPGGPTDTQYF

CDR3 length: 18
D gene: TRBD2
clone size: NA
J gene: TRBJ2-3
V gene: TRBV7-2
CDR3 DNA: TGTGCCAGCAGCTTGAGGGCTAGCGGGGGCTATAGCACAGATACGCAGTATTTT
CDR3 protein: CASSLRASGGYSTDTQYF

CDR3 length: 13
D gene: NA
clone size: NA
J gene: TRBJ2-6
V gene: TRBV24-1
CDR3 DNA: TGTGCCACCAGTGCTCCTGGGGCCAACGTCCTGACTTTC
CDR3 protein: CATSAPGANVLTF

CDR3 length: 13
D gene: NA
clone size: NA
J gene: TRBJ1-1
V gene: TRBV6-5
CDR3 DNA: TGTGCCAGCAGTATCCGTCAGGGGACTGAAGCTTTCTTT
CDR3 protein: CASSIRQGTEAFF

CDR3 length: 17
D gene: TRBD1
clone size: NA
J gene: TRBJ1-5
V gene: TRBV27
CDR3 DNA: TGTGCCAGCAGCTGGGGGGCTAGACAGGGGGCGGTTCAGCCCCAGCATTTT
CDR3 protein: CASSWGARQGAVQPQHF